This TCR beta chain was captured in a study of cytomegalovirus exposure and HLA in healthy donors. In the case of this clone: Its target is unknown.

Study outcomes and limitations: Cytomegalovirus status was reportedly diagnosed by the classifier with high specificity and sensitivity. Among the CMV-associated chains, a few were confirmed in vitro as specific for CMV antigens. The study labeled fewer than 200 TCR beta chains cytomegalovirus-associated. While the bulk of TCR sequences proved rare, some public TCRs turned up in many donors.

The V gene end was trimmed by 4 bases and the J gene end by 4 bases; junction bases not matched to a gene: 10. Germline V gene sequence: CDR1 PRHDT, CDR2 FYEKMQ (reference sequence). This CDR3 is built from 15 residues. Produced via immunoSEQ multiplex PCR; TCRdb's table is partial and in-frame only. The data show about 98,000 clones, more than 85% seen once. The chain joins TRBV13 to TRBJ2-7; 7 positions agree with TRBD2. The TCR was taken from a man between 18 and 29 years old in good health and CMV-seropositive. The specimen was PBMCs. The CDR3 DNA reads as TGTGCCAGCAGCTCCCGGGCTAGCGGAAAATACGAGCAGTACTTC. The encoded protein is CASSSRASGKYEQYF.